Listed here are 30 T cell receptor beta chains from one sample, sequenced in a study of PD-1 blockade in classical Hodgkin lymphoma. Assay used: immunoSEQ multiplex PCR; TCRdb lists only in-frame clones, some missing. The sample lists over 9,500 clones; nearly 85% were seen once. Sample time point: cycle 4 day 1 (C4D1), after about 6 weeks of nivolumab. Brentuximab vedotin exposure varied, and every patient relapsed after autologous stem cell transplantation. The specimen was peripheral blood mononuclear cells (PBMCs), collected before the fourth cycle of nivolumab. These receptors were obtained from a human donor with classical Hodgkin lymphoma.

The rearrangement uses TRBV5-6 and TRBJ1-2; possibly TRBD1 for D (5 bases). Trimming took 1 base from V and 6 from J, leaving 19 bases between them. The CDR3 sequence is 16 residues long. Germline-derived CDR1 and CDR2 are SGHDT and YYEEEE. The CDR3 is CASSLWGIAGTDGYTF. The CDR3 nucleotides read TGTGCCAGCAGCTTGTGGGGGATAGCGGGGACGGATGGCTACACCTTC. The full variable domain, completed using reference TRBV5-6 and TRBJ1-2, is DAGVTQSPTHLIKTRGQQVTLRCSPKSGHDTVSWYQQALGQGPQFIFQYYEEEERQRGNFPDRFSGHQFPNYSSELNVNALLLGDSALYLCASSLWGIAGTDGYTFGSGTRLTVV.

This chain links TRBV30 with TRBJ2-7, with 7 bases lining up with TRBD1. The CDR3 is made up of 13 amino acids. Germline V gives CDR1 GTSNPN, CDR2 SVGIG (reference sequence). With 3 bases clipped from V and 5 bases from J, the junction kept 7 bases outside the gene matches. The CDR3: CAWRVAGGNEQYF. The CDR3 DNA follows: TGTGCCTGGAGGGTGGCAGGGGGTAACGAGCAGTACTTC. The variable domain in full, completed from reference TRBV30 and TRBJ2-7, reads SQTIHQWPATLVQPVGSPLSLECTVEGTSNPNLYWYRQAAGRGLQLLFYSVGIGQISSEVPQNLSASRPQDRQFILSSKKLLLSDSGFYLCAWRVAGGNEQYFGPGTRLTVT.

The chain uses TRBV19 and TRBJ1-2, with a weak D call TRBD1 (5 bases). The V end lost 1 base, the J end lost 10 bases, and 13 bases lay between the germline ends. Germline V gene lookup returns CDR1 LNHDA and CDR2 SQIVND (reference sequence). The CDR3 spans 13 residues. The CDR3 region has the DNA TGTGCCAGTAGTATAGCTTTTTCGGGGGACTACACCTTC. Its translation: CASSIAFSGDYTF.

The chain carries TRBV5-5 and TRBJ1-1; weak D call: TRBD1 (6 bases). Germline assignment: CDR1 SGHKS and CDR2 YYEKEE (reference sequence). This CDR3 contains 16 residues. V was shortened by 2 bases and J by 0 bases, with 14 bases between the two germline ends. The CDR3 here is CASSFGGHIMNTEAFF. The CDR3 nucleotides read TGTGCCAGCAGCTTCGGGGGACACATAATGAACACTGAAGCTTTCTTT.

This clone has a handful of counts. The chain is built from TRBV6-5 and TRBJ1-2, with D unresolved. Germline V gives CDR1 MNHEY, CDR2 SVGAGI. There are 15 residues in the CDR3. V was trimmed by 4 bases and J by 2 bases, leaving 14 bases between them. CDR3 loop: CASSSRSQWNYGYTF. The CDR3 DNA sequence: TGTGCCAGCAGTTCCCGCAGTCAGTGGAACTATGGCTACACCTTC.

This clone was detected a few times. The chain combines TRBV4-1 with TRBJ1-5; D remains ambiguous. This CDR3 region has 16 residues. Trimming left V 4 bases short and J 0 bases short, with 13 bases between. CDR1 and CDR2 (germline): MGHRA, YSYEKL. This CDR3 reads CASSREPGYSNQPQHF. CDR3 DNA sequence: TGCGCCAGCAGCCGGGAGCCGGGGTATAGCAATCAGCCCCAGCATTTT.

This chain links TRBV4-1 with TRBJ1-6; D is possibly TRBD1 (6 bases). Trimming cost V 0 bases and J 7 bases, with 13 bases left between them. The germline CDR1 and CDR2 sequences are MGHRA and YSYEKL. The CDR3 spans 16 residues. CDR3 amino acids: CASSQEPGHGNSPLHF. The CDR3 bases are TGCGCCAGCAGCCAAGAGCCGGGACATGGAAATTCACCCCTCCACTTT.

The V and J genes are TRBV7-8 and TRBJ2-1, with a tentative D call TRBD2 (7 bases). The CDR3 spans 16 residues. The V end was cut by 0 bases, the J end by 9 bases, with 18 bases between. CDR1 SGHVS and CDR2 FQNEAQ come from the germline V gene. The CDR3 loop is CASSLALTGGPSEQFF. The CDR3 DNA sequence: TGTGCCAGCAGCTTAGCGTTAACGGGGGGCCCGAGTGAGCAGTTCTTC.

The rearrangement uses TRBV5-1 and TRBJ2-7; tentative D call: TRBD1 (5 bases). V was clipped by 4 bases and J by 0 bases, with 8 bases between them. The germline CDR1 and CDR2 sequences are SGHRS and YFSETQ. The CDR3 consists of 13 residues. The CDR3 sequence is CASSQRGSYEQYF. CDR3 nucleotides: TGCGCCAGCAGCCAAAGGGGCTCCTACGAGCAGTACTTC.

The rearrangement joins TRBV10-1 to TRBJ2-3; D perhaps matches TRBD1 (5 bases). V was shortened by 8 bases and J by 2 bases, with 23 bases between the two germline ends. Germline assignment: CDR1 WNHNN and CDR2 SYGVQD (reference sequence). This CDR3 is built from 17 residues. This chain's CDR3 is CASRITVTGHSTDTQYF. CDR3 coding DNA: TGCGCCAGCCGTATCACGGTGACTGGACATTCCACAGATACGCAGTATTTT.

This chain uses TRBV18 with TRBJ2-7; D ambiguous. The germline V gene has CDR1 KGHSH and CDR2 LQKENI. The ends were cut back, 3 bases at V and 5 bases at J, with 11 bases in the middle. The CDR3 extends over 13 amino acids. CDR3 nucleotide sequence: TGTGCCAGCTCACCGGGCAGGTTCCACGAGCAGTACTTC. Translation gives CASSPGRFHEQYF.

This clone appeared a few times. In nucleotides, the CDR3 is TGTGCCAGCAGTGAGGGTGGGGGGAGCACTGAAGCTTTCTTT. Translation gives CASSEGGGSTEAFF. The genes are TRBV6-4 and TRBJ1-1; TRBD1 is a possible D gene (5 bases). V was trimmed by 3 bases and J by 4 bases, leaving 12 bases between them. This CDR3 comprises 14 residues. CDR1 and CDR2 (germline): MRHNA, SNTAGT.

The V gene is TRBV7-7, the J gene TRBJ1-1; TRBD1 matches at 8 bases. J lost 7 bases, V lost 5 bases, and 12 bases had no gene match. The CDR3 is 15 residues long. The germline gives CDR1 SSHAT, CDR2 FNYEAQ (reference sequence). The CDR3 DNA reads TGTGCCAGCAGCCCTTTGACAGGGGCTTATGGTGAAGCTTTCTTT. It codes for CASSPLTGAYGEAFF. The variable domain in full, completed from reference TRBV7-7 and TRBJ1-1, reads GAGVSQSPRYKVTKRGQDVTLRCDPISSHATLYWYQQALGQGPEFLTYFNYEAQPDKSGLPSDRFSAERPEGSISTLTIQRTEQRDSAMYRCASSPLTGAYGEAFFGQGTRLTVV.

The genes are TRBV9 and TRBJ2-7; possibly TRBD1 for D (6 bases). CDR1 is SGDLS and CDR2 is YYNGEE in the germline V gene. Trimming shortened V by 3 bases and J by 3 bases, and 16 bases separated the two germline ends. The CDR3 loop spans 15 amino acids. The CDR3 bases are TGTGCCAGCAGCGCCGGACAGTTTTCCGGCTACGAGCAGTACTTC. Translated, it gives CASSAGQFSGYEQYF.

DNA of the CDR3: TGTGCCAGCAGCGTAGCGGGACTAACGGGAAACACCATATATTTT. Its translation is CASSVAGLTGNTIYF. The chain joins TRBV9 to TRBJ1-3; TRBD1 is a possible D gene (5 bases). V was trimmed by 0 bases and J by 4 bases, leaving 11 bases between them. The CDR3 consists of 15 residues. CDR1 is SGDLS and CDR2 is YYNGEE in the germline V gene. The full variable domain, with the rest looked up from reference TRBV9 and TRBJ1-3, is DSGVTQTPKHLITATGQRVTLRCSPRSGDLSVYWYQQSLDQGLQFLIQYYNGEERAKGNILERFSAQQFPDLHSELNLSSLELGDSALYFCASSVAGLTGNTIYFGEGSWLTVV.

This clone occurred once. CDR3 amino acids: CASSVDTSGGYGYTF. The CDR3 nucleotides read TGTGCCAGCAGCGTAGATACCAGCGGTGGGTATGGCTACACCTTC. This chain connects TRBV9 to TRBJ1-2; D is uncertain. From germline, CDR1 is SGDLS and CDR2 YYNGEE. The V and J ends lost 0 bases and 5 bases respectively, with 14 bases between them. CDR3 length: 15 amino acids.

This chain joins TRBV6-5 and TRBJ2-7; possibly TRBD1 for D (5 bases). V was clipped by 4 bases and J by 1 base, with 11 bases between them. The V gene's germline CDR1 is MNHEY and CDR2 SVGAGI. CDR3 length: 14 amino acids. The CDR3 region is CASSFIQGSYEQYF. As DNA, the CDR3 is TGTGCCAGCAGTTTCATTCAGGGATCCTACGAGCAGTACTTC.

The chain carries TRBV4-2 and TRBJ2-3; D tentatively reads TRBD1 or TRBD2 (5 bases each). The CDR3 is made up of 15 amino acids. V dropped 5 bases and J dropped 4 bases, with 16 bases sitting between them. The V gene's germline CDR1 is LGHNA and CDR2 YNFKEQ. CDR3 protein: CASSVRDRRADTQYF. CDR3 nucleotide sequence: TGTGCCAGCAGCGTCCGGGACCGCAGGGCAGATACGCAGTATTTT.

CDR3 sequence (DNA): TGTGCCAGCAGCTTCCTGGGATCTTTTGGAGATACGCAGTATTTT. Amino acids: CASSFLGSFGDTQYF. The chain uses TRBV5-6 and TRBJ2-3; no clear D. CDR3 length: 15 residues. Germline values: CDR1 SGHDT, CDR2 YYEEEE. Trimming removed 2 bases from V and 5 bases from J, with 15 bases in between.

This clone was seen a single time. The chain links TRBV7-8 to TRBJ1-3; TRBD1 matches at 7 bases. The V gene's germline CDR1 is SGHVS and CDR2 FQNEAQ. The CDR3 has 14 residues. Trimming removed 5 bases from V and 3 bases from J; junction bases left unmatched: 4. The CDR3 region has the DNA TGTGCCAGCAGCCCCCGGACAGGTGGAAACACCATATATTTT. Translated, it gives CASSPRTGGNTIYF.

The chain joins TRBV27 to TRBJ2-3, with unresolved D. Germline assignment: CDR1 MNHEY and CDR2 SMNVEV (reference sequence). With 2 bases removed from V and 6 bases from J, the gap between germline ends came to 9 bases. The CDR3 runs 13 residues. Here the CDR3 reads CASSLGSVDTQYF. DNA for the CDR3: TGTGCCAGCAGTTTAGGTTCCGTTGATACGCAGTATTTT.

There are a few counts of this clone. Here the CDR3 reads CASSYREKTYEQYF. CDR3 DNA sequence: TGTGCCAGCAGTTACAGGGAGAAAACCTACGAGCAGTACTTC. The chain couples TRBV6-5 to TRBJ2-7, with a weak D call TRBD2 (5 bases). The CDR3 length is 14 residues. Germline V gives CDR1 MNHEY, CDR2 SVGAGI. Trimming took off 2 bases at V and 2 bases at J, with 10 bases between the two ends.

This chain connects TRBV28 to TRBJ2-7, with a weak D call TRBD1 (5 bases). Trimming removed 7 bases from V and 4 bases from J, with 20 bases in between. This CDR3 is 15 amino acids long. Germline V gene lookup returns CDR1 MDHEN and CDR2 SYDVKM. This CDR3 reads CASTGLGRVFYEQYF. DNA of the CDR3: TGTGCCAGCACGGGTCTTGGCAGGGTATTTTACGAGCAGTACTTC.

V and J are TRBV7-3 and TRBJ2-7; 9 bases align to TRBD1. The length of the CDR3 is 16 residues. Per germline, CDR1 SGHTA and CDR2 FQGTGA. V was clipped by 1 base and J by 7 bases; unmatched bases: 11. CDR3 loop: CASSLRGQGRSQEQYF. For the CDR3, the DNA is TGTGCCAGCAGCTTAAGGGGACAGGGTAGATCGCAAGAGCAGTACTTC.

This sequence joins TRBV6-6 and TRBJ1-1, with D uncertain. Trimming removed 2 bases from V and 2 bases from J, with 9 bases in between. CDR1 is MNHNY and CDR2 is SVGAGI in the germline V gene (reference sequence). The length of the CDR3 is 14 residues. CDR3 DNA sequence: TGTGCCAGCAGTTACGACGGTTCAAACACTGAAGCTTTCTTT. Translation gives CASSYDGSNTEAFF.

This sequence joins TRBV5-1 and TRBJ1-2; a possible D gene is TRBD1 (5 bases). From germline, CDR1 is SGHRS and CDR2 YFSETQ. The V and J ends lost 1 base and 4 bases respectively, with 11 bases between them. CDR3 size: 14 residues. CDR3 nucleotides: TGCGCCAGCAGCTTGTTTCGGGGGACCTATGGCTACACCTTC. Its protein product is CASSLFRGTYGYTF.

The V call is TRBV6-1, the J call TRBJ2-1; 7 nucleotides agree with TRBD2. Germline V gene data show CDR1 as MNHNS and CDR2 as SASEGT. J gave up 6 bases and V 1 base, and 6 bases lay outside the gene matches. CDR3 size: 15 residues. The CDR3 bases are TGTGCCAGCAGTGAAGTAGCGGGCGGGTTCAATGAGCAGTTCTTC. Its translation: CASSEVAGGFNEQFF.

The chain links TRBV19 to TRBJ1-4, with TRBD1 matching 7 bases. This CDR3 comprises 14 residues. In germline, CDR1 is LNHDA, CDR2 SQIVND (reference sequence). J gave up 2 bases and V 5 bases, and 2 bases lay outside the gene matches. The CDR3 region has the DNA TGTGCCAGTAGTTTGACAGGGACTAATGAAAAACTGTTTTTT. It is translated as CASSLTGTNEKLFF.

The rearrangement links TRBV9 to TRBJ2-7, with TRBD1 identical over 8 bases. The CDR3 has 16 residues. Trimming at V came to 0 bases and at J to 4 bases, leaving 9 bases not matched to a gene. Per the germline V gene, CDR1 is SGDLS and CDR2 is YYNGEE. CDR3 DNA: TGTGCCAGCAGCGTAGAGGCAGGGGGCGGTTGGTACGAGCAGTACTTC. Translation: CASSVEAGGGWYEQYF.

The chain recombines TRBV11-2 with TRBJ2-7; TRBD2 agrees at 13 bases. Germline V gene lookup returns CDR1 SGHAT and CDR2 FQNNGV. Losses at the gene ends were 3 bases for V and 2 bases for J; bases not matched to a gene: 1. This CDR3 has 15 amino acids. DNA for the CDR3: TGTGCCAGCAGCTTGACTAGCGGGGGGCCCTACGAGCAGTACTTC. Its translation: CASSLTSGGPYEQYF. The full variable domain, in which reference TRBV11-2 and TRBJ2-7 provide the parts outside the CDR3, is EAGVAQSPRYKIIEKRQSVAFWCNPISGHATLYWYQQILGQGPKLLIQFQNNGVVDDSQLPKDRFSAERLKGVDSTLKIQPAKLEDSAVYLCASSLTSGGPYEQYFGPGTRLTVT.